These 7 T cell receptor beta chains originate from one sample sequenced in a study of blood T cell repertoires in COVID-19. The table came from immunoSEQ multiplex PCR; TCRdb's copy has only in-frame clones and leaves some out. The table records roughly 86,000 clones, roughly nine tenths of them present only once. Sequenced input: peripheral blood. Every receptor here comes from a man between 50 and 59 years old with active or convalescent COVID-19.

The CDR3 here is CASSVDRGREQYV. Here the CDR3 DNA reads TGTGCCAGCAGCGTGGACAGGGGGCGAGAGCAGTACGTC. J is TRBJ2-7 and V is TRBV7-2, with 11 bases fitting TRBD1. The trim removed 5 bases at V and 7 bases at J, leaving 4 bases unmatched. The CDR3 length is 13 residues. Germline-derived CDR1 and CDR2 are SGHTA and FQGNSA.

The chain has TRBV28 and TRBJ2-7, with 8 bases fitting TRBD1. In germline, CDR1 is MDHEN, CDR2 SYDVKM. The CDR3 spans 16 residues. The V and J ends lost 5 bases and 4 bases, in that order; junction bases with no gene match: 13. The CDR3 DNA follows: TGTGCCAGCAGTCCCAGACCGGGACAGGTCGGGTACGAGCAGTACTTC. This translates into CASSPRPGQVGYEQYF.

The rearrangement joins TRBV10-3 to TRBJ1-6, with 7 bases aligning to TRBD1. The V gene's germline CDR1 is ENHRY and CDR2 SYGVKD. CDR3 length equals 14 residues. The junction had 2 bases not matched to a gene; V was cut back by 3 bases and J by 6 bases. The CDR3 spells CAISDRDSNSPLHF. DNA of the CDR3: TGTGCCATCAGTGACCGGGACAGTAATTCACCCCTCCACTTT.

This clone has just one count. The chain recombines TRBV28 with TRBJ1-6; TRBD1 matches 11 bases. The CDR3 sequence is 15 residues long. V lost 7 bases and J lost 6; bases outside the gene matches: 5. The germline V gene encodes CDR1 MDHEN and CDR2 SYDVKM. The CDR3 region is CASNLGTGGNSPLHF. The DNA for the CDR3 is TGTGCCAGCAACTTAGGGACAGGGGGTAATTCACCCCTCCACTTT.

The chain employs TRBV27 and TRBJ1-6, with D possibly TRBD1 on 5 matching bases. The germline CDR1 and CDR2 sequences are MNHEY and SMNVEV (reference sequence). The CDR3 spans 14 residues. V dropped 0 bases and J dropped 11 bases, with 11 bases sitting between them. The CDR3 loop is CASSLSRGTAPLHF. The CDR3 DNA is TGTGCCAGCAGTTTATCACGGGGGACGGCACCCCTCCACTTT.

This chain's CDR3 is CASSTQGFTDTQYF. The DNA of the CDR3 is TGTGCCAGCAGCACACAGGGATTCACAGATACGCAGTATTTT. The chain has TRBV11-3 and TRBJ2-3; possibly TRBD1 for D (6 bases). CDR1 is SGHNT, CDR2 YENEEA, per germline. The V end was cut by 5 bases, the J end by 2 bases, with 11 bases between. The CDR3 length is 14 residues.

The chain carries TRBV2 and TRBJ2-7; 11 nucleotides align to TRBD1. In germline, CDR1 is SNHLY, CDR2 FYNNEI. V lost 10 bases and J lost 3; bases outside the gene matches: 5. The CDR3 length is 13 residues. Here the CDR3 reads CAIAGTGGYEQYV. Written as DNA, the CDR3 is TGTGCCATTGCCGGGACAGGGGGCTACGAGCAGTACGTC.